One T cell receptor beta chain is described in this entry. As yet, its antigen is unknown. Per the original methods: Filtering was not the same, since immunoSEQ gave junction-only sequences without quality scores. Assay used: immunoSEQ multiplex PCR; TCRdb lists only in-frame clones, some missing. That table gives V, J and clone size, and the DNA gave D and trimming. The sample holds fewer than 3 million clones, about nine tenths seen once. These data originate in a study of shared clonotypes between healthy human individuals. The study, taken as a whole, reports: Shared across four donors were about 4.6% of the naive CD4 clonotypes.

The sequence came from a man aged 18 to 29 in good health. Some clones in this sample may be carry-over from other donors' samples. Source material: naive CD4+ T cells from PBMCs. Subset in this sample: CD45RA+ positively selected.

This CDR3 reads CASSEIMAVRETQYF. The CDR3 DNA follows: TGTGCCAGCAGTGAAATTATGGCAGTAAGAGAGACCCAGTACTTC. The rearrangement uses TRBV25-1 and TRBJ2-5; D not resolved. Trimming removed 2 bases at V and 4 bases at J, with 14 bases between. Germline CDR1 and CDR2: MGHDK and SYGVNS. This CDR3 has 15 residues. Full variable domain (rest looked up from reference TRBV25-1 and TRBJ2-5): EADIYQTPRYLVIGTGKKITLECSQTMGHDKMYWYQQDPGMELHLIHYSYGVNSTEKGDLSSESTVSRIRTEHFPLTLESARPSHTSQYLCASSEIMAVRETQYFGPGTRLLVL.